This T cell receptor beta chain was recovered during a study of CD8 T cells in ankylosing spondylitis. Preparation of TCR beta libraries was done by quantitative 5'-RACE with molecular barcodes. One entry per CDR3 protein, called by TCRdb with MiXCR from the 5' RACE reads. The data contain 750,000 to 850,000 distinct CDR3 sequences, approximately 10% of them singletons. Study-wide results and caveats: Disease-associated clones were CD8+ and fairly uncommon in peripheral blood. For ankylosing spondylitis blood, a TCR beta motif of under ten highly homologous variants appeared characteristic. Disease-linked clones reportedly concentrated significantly in matched ankylosing spondylitis synovial fluid.

CDR3 length: 11 amino acids. Looked up from germline, CDR1 is SQVTM and CDR2 is ANQGSEA. V dropped 3 bases and J dropped 5 bases, with 8 bases sitting between them. This clonotype was found a few times. Antigen unknown. V usage is TRBV29-1 and J usage is TRBJ2-7; maybe TRBD1 (6 bases). The TCR was taken from a male donor with ankylosing spondylitis. Material: blood, either unsorted or a sorted T cell fraction (not recorded which). CDR3 loop: CSVDRGDEQYF. For the CDR3, the DNA is TGCAGCGTTGACAGGGGAGACGAGCAGTACTTC.